Following are 14 T cell receptor beta chains from one sample sequenced in a study of beta chain features in type 1 diabetes. The entirety of the isolated RNA underwent reverse transcription, so expressed TCRB transcripts were sequenced. The assay was immunoSEQ multiplex PCR, and TCRdb's table has in-frame clones only and misses some. Seen here are about 300,000 clones, about 8.5% observed once, and the top ten hold 1%. Sequences were obtained from central memory CD4+ T cells from blood. All receptors derive from a young woman in good health.

This clone was detected only a few times. This sample also contains other DNA sequences that code for the same CDR3. V gene TRBV30 combines with J gene TRBJ1-3; no reliable D call. V was trimmed by 0 bases and J by 7 bases, leaving 4 bases between them. The CDR3 is made up of 11 amino acids. Per germline, CDR1 GTSNPN and CDR2 SVGIG (reference sequence). The CDR3 DNA follows: TGTGCCTGGAGTGTAGGTAACACCATATATTTT. Translated: CAWSVGNTIYF.

J is TRBJ2-3 and V is TRBV4-3, with TRBD1 matching over 8 bases. The germline gives CDR1 LGHNA, CDR2 YSLEER. The CDR3 is 15 residues long. The ends lost 1 base at V and 3 bases at J; junction bases unmatched: 3. CDR3 residues: CASSQGQGWTDTQYF. DNA for the CDR3: TGCGCCAGCAGCCAAGGACAGGGGTGGACAGATACGCAGTATTTT.

The rearrangement uses TRBV6-1 and TRBJ1-6; D is unclear. Trimming pared 6 bases from V and 17 bases from J, leaving 23 bases between. CDR1 is MNHNS and CDR2 is SASEGT in the germline V gene. CDR3 length: 14 residues. CDR3 DNA: TGTGCCAGCAGGGGGAACAACGGGAGGGAGCGAATCCACTTT. Translated, it gives CASRGNNGRERIHF.

The J gene is TRBJ2-3, the V gene TRBV11-2, with 10 bases identical to TRBD1. V was pared by 7 bases and J by 3 bases, with 4 bases of the junction left unmatched. There are 14 residues in the CDR3. CDR1 and CDR2 (germline): SGHAT, FQNNGV. The CDR3 here is CASTRTGGTDTQYF. CDR3 DNA: TGTGCCAGCACCAGGACAGGGGGGACAGATACGCAGTATTTT.

This clone has a handful of counts. The chain employs TRBV7-3 and TRBJ1-1, with a possible D match to TRBD1 (6 bases). V lost 0 bases to trimming and J lost 6 bases, with 8 bases between them. The CDR3 sequence is 13 residues long. Germline V gene data show CDR1 as SGHTA and CDR2 as FQGTGA. CDR3 loop: CASSLTQGAEAFF. Written as DNA, the CDR3 is TGTGCCAGCAGCTTAACACAGGGAGCTGAAGCTTTCTTT.

The chain recombines TRBV9 with TRBJ1-5; D ambiguous. This CDR3 contains 13 residues. Deletions cut 4 bases from V and 2 bases from J, with 7 bases between. CDR1 SGDLS and CDR2 YYNGEE come from the germline V gene. CDR3 DNA: TGTGCCAGCAGCACTCAGGGCAATCAGCCCCAGCATTTT. It is translated as CASSTQGNQPQHF.

This clone was seen ten or more times. The genes are TRBV7-2 and TRBJ2-3, with a possible D match to TRBD1 (6 bases). V lost 5 bases and J 5 bases, leaving 14 bases between the germline ends. The CDR3 runs to 14 residues. Per the germline V gene, CDR1 is SGHTA and CDR2 is FQGNSA. The CDR3 DNA is TGTGCCAGCAGCCTAAAGGGGGTTATAGATACGCAGTATTTT. This codes for CASSLKGVIDTQYF.

The V call is TRBV2, the J call TRBJ1-2; weak D call: TRBD1 (5 bases). V was pared by 5 bases and J by 2 bases, with 12 bases between. Germline CDR1 is SNHLY and CDR2 is FYNNEI. This CDR3 has 14 residues. The CDR3 DNA sequence: TGTGCCAGCAGTCAGAACGACAGAAACTATGGCTACACCTTC. Translating gives CASSQNDRNYGYTF.

This clone occurred a few times. The chain carries TRBV19 and TRBJ1-1, with D possibly TRBD1 on 6 matching bases. The CDR3 length is 16 residues. CDR1 and CDR2 (germline): LNHDA, SQIVND (reference sequence). The ends were cut back, 4 bases at V and 3 bases at J, with 18 bases in the middle. Here the CDR3 reads CASSSPPGRGDTEAFF. The CDR3 nucleotides are TGTGCCAGTAGTAGTCCGCCGGGGAGGGGGGACACTGAAGCTTTCTTT.

This clone was seen a handful of times. The V and J genes are TRBV14 and TRBJ2-7, with D unresolved. The CDR3 spans 14 residues. Germline CDR1 SGHDN, CDR2 FVKESK. The V end was cut by 0 bases, the J end by 1 base, with 7 bases between. CDR3 loop: CASSQDQNSYEQYF. In nucleotides, the CDR3 is TGTGCCAGCAGCCAAGATCAGAATTCCTACGAGCAGTACTTC. Full variable domain (outside the CDR3, taken from reference TRBV14 and TRBJ2-7): EAGVTQFPSHSVIEKGQTVTLRCDPISGHDNLYWYRRVMGKEIKFLLHFVKESKQDESGMPNNRFLAERTGGTYSTLKVQPAELEDSGVYFCASSQDQNSYEQYFGPGTRLTVT.

The rearrangement joins TRBV19 to TRBJ2-5; 8 bases align to TRBD2. There are 15 residues in the CDR3. Trimming took 4 bases from V and 5 from J; bases not matched to a gene: 9. Per germline, CDR1 LNHDA and CDR2 SQIVND (reference sequence). The CDR3 protein is CASSTGTSSWETQYF. In nucleotides, the CDR3 is TGTGCCAGTAGTACCGGGACTAGTTCGTGGGAGACCCAGTACTTC.

This clone was picked up many times. This chain links TRBV2 with TRBJ2-1; 7 bases map to TRBD1. The CDR3 totals 15 residues. From germline, CDR1 is SNHLY and CDR2 FYNNEI. After removal of 3 bases from V and 0 bases from J, the junction contained 2 bases not matched to a gene. CDR3 loop: CASSDGTASYNEQFF. The CDR3 bases are TGTGCCAGCAGTGACGGGACAGCCTCCTACAATGAGCAGTTCTTC.

This clone was seen a handful of times. The chain employs TRBV5-1 and TRBJ1-1; D remains unclear. The germline V and J ends were trimmed by 1 base and 3 bases, with 4 bases remaining between them. In germline, CDR1 is SGHRS, CDR2 YFSETQ. CDR3 length equals 12 residues. The CDR3 spells CASSLTDTEAFF. The CDR3, as DNA: TGCGCCAGCAGCTTGACGGACACTGAAGCTTTCTTT.

This clone was recorded a few times. The chain carries TRBV28 and TRBJ2-7; possible D gene TRBD2, 5 bases. Trimming stripped 6 bases from V and 3 bases from J, with 24 bases between. The CDR3 length is 17 residues. CDR1 is MDHEN and CDR2 is SYDVKM in the germline V gene. CDR3 amino acids: CASSPIYGGSQDYEQYV. The CDR3 DNA sequence: TGTGCCAGCAGCCCTATCTACGGTGGGAGTCAGGACTACGAGCAGTACGTC.